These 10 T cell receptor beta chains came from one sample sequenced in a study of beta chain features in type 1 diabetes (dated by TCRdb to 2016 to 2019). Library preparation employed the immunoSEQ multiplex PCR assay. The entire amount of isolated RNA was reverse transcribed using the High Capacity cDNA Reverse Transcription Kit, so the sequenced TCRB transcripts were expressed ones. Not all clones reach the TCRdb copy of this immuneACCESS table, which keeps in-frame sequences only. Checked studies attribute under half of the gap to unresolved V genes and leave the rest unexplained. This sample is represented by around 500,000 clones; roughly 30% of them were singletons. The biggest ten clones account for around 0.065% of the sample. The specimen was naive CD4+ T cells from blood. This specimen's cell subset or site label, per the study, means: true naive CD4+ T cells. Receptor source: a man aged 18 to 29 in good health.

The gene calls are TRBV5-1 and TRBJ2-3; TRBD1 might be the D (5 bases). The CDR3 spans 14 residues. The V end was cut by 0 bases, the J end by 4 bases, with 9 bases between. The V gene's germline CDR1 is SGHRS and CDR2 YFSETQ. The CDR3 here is CASSLGAGPDTQYF. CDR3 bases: TGCGCCAGCAGCTTGGGAGCAGGGCCAGATACGCAGTATTTT.

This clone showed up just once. The CDR3 nucleotides are TGTGCCAGCAGCTTAGTGGACGGCGATGAGCAGTTCTTC. It encodes CASSLVDGDEQFF. The chain employs TRBV7-9 and TRBJ2-1; D gene unclear. Germline assignment: CDR1 SEHNR and CDR2 FQNEAQ (reference sequence). This CDR3 comprises 13 residues. With 1 base removed from V and 8 bases from J, the gap between germline ends came to 9 bases.

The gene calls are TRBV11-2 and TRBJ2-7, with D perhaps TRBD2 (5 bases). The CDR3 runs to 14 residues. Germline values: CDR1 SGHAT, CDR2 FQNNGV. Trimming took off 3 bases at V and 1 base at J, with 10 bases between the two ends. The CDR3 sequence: CASSLPGISYEQYF. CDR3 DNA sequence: TGTGCCAGCAGCTTGCCGGGAATATCCTACGAGCAGTACTTC.

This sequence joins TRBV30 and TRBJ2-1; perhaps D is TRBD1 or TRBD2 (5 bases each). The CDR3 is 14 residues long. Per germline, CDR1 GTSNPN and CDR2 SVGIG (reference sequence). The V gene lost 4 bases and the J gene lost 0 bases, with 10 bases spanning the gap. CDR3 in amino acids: CAWIGGASYNEQFF. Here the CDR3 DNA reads TGTGCCTGGATTGGGGGTGCCTCCTACAATGAGCAGTTCTTC. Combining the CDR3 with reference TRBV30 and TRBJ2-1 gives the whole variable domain SQTIHQWPATLVQPVGSPLSLECTVEGTSNPNLYWYRQAAGRGLQLLFYSVGIGQISSEVPQNLSASRPQDRQFILSSKKLLLSDSGFYLCAWIGGASYNEQFFGPGTRLTVL.

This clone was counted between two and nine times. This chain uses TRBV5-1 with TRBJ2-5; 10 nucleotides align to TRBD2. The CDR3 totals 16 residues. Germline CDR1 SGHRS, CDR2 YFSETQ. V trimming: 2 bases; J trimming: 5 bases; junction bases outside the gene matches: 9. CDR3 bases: TGCGCCAGCAGCTTCGGATCTAGCGGGAGCCATGAGACCCAGTACTTC. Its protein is CASSFGSSGSHETQYF.

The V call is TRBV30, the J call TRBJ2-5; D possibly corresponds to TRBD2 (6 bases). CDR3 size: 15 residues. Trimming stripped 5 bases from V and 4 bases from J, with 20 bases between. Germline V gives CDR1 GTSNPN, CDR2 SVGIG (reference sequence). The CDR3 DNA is TGTGCCTGGGGCACCACTAGCAGCAGGGCAGAGACCCAGTACTTC. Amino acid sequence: CAWGTTSSRAETQYF.

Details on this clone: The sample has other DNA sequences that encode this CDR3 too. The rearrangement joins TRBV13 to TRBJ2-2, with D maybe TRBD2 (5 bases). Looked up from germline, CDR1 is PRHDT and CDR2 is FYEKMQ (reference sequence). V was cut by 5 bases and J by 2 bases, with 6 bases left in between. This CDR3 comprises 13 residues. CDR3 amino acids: CASSAGNTGELFF. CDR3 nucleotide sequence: TGTGCCAGCAGCGCGGGTAACACCGGGGAGCTGTTTTTT. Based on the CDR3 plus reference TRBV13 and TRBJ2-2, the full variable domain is AAGVIQSPRHLIKEKRETATLKCYPIPRHDTVYWYQQGPGQDPQFLISFYEKMQSDKGSIPDRFSAQQFSDYHSELNMSSLELGDSALYFCASSAGNTGELFFGEGSRLTVL.

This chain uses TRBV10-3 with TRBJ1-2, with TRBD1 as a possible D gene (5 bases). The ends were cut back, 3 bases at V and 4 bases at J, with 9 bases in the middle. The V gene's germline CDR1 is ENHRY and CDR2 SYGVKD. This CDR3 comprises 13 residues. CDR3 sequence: CAISEDSPYGYTF. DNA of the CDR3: TGTGCCATCAGTGAAGACAGCCCCTATGGCTACACCTTC.

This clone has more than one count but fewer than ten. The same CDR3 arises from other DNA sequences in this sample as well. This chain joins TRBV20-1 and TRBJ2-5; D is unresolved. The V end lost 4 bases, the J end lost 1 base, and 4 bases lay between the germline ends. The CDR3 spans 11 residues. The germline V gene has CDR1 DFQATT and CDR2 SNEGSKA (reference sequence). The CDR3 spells CSATPQETQYF. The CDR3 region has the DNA TGCAGTGCTACACCCCAAGAGACCCAGTACTTC.

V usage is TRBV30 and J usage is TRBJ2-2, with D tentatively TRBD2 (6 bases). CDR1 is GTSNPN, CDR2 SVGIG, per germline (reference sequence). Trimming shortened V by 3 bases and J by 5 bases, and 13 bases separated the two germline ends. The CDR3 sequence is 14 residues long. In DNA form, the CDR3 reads TGTGCCTGGAGGCGGGATTCGGTAACCGGGGAGCTGTTTTTT. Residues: CAWRRDSVTGELFF. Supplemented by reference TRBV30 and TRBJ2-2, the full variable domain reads SQTIHQWPATLVQPVGSPLSLECTVEGTSNPNLYWYRQAAGRGLQLLFYSVGIGQISSEVPQNLSASRPQDRQFILSSKKLLLSDSGFYLCAWRRDSVTGELFFGEGSRLTVL.